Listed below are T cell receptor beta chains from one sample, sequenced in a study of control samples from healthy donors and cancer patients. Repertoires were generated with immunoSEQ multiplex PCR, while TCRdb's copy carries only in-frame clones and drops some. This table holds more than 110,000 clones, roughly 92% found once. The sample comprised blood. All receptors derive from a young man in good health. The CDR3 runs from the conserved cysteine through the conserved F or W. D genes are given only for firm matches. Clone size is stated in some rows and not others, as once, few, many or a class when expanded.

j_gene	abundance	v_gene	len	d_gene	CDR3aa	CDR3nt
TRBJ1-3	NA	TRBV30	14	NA	CAWSLQGGRNTIYF	TGTGCCTGGAGTTTACAGGGTGGGAGAAACACCATATATTTT
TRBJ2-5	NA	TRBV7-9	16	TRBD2	CASSLRTSAIQETQYF	TGTGCCAGCAGCTTACGGACTAGCGCAATCCAAGAGACCCAGTACTTC
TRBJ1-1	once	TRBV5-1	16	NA	CASSSGRREGLTEAFF	TGCGCCAGCAGCTCGGGACGGAGAGAAGGTTTAACTGAAGCTTTCTTT
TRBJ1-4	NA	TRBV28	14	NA	CASRLGEVNEKLFF	TGTGCCAGCCGGTTGGGGGAGGTTAATGAAAAACTGTTTTTT
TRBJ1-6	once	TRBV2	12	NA	CASSEKLGDLHF	TGTGCCAGCAGTGAGAAACTTGGGGACCTCCACTTT
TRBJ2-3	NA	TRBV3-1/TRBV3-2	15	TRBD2	CASSSPGLASYTQYF	TGTGCCAGCAGCTCCCCGGGACTAGCGAGTTATACGCAGTATTTT
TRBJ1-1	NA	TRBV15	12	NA	CATSRDWSEAFF	TGTGCCACCAGCAGAGATTGGTCTGAAGCTTTCTTT
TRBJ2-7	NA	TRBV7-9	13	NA	CASSLGGADEQYF	TGTGCCAGCAGCTTAGGGGGCGCGGACGAGCAGTACTTC
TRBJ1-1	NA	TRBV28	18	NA	CASSLTYRRARSDPEAFF	TGTGCCAGCAGTTTAACCTACCGTAGGGCCCGGAGCGATCCTGAAGCTTTCTTT
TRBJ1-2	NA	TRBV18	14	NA	CASSVGASSAGYTF	TGTGCCAGCTCAGTTGGGGCGTCCAGTGCAGGCTACACCTTC
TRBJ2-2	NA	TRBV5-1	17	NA	CASSLAVTGVKTGELFF	TGCGCCAGCAGCTTGGCCGTTACGGGAGTTAAGACCGGGGAGCTGTTTTTT
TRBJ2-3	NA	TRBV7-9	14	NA	CASSPNSGLDTQYF	TGTGCCAGCAGCCCGAATTCGGGACTAGATACGCAGTATTTT
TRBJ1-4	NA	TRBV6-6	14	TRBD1	CASSSGTGREKLFF	TGTGCCAGCAGTTCCGGGACAGGGCGTGAAAAACTGTTTTTT
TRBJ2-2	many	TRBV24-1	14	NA	CATKTGTEAGELFF	TGTGCCACCAAAACCGGGACCGAGGCCGGGGAGCTGTTTTTT
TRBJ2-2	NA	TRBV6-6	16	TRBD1	CASRDTDRANTGELFF	TGTGCCAGCAGAGATACTGACAGGGCGAACACCGGGGAGCTGTTTTTT
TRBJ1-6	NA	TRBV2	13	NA	CASSYDRAEPLHF	TGTGCCAGCAGTTATGACCGCGCGGAACCCCTCCACTTT
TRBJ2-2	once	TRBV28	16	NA	CASTNPRDTSTGELFF	TGTGCCAGCACTAATCCTCGGGACACCTCAACCGGGGAGCTGTTTTTT
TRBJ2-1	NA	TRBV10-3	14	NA	CAISESNLGIVEFF	TGTGCCATCAGTGAGTCGAATTTAGGTATCGTAGAGTTCTTC
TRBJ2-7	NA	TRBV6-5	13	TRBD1	CASMPGGSYEQYF	TGTGCCAGCATGCCAGGGGGCTCCTACGAGCAGTACTTC
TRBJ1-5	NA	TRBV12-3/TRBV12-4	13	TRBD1	CASTTTGLKPQHF	TGTGCCAGCACCACGACAGGGTTGAAGCCCCAGCATTTT
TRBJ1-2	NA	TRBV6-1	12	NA	CASSEVQRGYTF	TGTGCCAGCAGTGAAGTTCAGCGTGGCTACACCTTC
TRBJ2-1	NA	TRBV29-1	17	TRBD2	CSVVGLAGEAAHNEQFF	TGCAGCGTTGTGGGACTAGCGGGAGAGGCTGCCCACAATGAGCAGTTCTTC
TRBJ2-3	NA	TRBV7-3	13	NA	CASRGAGTDTQYF	TGTGCCAGCAGGGGAGCGGGCACAGATACGCAGTATTTT
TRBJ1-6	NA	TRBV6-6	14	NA	CASSLGPGNSPLHF	TGTGCCAGCAGTTTAGGACCGGGAAATTCACCCCTCCACTTT
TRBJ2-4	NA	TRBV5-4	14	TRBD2	CASSREVAKNIQYF	TGTGCCAGCAGCCGGGAGGTAGCCAAAAACATTCAGTACTTC
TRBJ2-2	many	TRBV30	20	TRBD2	CAWSVIPGGSGNANTGELFF	TGTGCCTGGAGTGTTATTCCTGGGGGGAGCGGGAACGCGAACACCGGGGAGCTGTTTTTT
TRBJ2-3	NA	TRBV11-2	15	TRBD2	CATELRGGGTDTQYF	TGTGCCACCGAACTTCGGGGGGGAGGAACAGATACGCAGTATTTT
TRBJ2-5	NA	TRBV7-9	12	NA	CASRPLAETQYF	TGTGCCAGCAGGCCCCTAGCAGAGACCCAGTACTTC
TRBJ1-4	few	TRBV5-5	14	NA	CASSNDVYAEKLFF	TGTGCCAGCAGCAATGACGTGTATGCGGAAAAACTGTTTTTT
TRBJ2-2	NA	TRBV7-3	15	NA	CASSLGPHSTGELFF	TGTGCCAGCAGCTTAGGGCCCCACAGCACCGGGGAGCTGTTTTTT
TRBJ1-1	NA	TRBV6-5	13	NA	CASSANVNTEAFF	TGTGCCAGCAGCGCGAATGTGAACACTGAAGCTTTCTTT
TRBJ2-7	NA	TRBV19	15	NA	CASSINASPYYEQYF	TGTGCCAGTAGTATAAATGCTAGCCCGTACTACGAGCAGTACTTC
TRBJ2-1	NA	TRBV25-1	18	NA	CASSEYVKALNFYNEQFF	TGTGCCAGCAGTGAATATGTAAAGGCCCTGAACTTCTACAATGAGCAGTTCTTC
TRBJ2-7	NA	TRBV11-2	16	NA	CASSLRASAINYEQYF	TGTGCCAGCAGCTTAAGGGCTAGCGCAATAAACTACGAGCAGTACTTC
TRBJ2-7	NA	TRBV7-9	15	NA	CASSLAGTGKWEQYF	TGTGCCAGCAGCTTAGCTGGGACGGGGAAATGGGAGCAGTACTTC
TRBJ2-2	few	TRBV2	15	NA	CASRGDSGNYGELFF	TGTGCCAGCAGGGGGGATAGTGGAAATTACGGGGAGCTGTTTTTT
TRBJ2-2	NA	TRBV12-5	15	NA	CASADRDKDTGELFF	TGTGCTAGTGCCGACCGGGACAAAGACACCGGGGAGCTGTTTTTT
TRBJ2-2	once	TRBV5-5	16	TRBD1	CASSSNGDSYTGELFF	TGTGCCAGCAGCTCGAACGGGGACAGCTACACCGGGGAGCTGTTTTTT
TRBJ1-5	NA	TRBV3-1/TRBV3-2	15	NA	CASSQRSRPNQPQHF	TGTGCCAGCAGCCAACGGTCCCGGCCCAATCAGCCCCAGCATTTT
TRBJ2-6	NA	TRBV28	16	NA	CASSLLEDSGANVLTF	TGTGCCAGCAGTTTATTGGAGGACTCTGGGGCCAACGTCCTGACTTTC
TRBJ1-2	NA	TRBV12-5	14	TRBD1	CASAETGRASGYTF	TGTGCTAGTGCCGAGACAGGGCGCGCGTCTGGCTACACCTTC
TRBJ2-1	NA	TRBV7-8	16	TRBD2	CASSLRLAGSPHEQFF	TGTGCCAGCAGCTTACGACTAGCGGGCTCACCCCATGAGCAGTTCTTC
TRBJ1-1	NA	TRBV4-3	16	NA	CASSQTFDRLNTEAFF	TGCGCCAGCAGCCAAACTTTTGACAGATTGAACACTGAAGCTTTCTTT
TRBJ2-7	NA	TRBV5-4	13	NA	CASSWQGRYEQYF	TGTGCCAGCAGCTGGCAGGGGCGCTACGAGCAGTACTTC